One and the same sample provided the 15 T cell receptor beta chains below, sequenced in a study of tumor-infiltrating lymphocytes in oesophageal squamous cell carcinoma. Via MiXCR, TCRdb re-called the PCR reads, giving one row per CDR3 protein. The table lists about 19,000 distinct CDR3 sequences, roughly 39% of them singletons. The sample was normal esophageal tissue next to the tumor. Every receptor here comes from a male donor with esophageal squamous cell carcinoma.

V usage is TRBV19 and J usage is TRBJ2-5; D is perhaps TRBD1 (5 bases). The assigned J gene may be wrong: the sequence end matches TRBJ2-7 better. Germline V gene lookup returns CDR1 LNHDA and CDR2 SQIVND (reference sequence). The CDR3 is 14 amino acids. The CDR3, as DNA: TGTGCCAGTAGTCTCAATTCAGGGTCGTACGAGCAGTACTTC. Protein: CASSLNSGSYEQYF.

This clonotype was observed a handful of times. The chain carries TRBV12-3 or TRBV12-4 and TRBJ2-5, with 15 nucleotides matching TRBD2. CDR3 size: 15 residues. Losses at the gene ends were 7 bases for V and 4 bases for J; bases not matched to a gene: 4. CDR3: CASTMGLAGGETQYF. CDR3 nucleotide sequence: TGTGCCAGCACTATGGGACTAGCGGGAGGAGAGACCCAGTACTTC.

Concerning this clonotype itself: At one end, the junction sequence differs from germline, possibly due to a read error. The chain recombines TRBV11-2 with TRBJ2-1, with D uncertain. The CDR3 is made up of 15 amino acids. The germline V gene has CDR1 SGHAT and CDR2 FQNNGV. CDR3 sequence reads: CASSQGSSSYNEQFF. The CDR3 DNA follows: TGCGCCAGCAGCCAAGGTAGCAGCTCCTACAATGAGCAGTTCTTC.

The CDR3: CAISEPGGITGELFF. CDR3 nucleotides: TGTGCCATCAGTGAGCCAGGGGGCATAACCGGGGAGCTGTTTTTT. This sequence joins TRBV10-3 and TRBJ2-2; TRBD1 agrees at 8 bases. Trimming at V came to 2 bases and at J to 5 bases, leaving 4 bases not matched to a gene. This CDR3 comprises 15 residues. CDR1 and CDR2 from the germline V gene are ENHRY and SYGVKD.

This clonotype was counted ten times or more. The chain combines TRBV5-4 with TRBJ2-4, with 7 bases matching TRBD2. The J call may not be correct, given that the DNA end is closer to TRBJ2-7. CDR1 and CDR2 (germline): SGHNT, YYREEE (reference sequence). This CDR3 spans 15 amino acids. The CDR3 sequence: CASSFARGRAGEQYF. CDR3 DNA: TGTGCCAGCAGCTTCGCTCGGGGGAGGGCCGGCGAGCAGTACTTC.

This clonotype counts as medium-sized. The rearrangement joins TRBV11-3 to TRBJ1-1, with TRBD1 as a possible D gene (5 bases). The CDR3 has 14 residues. In germline, CDR1 is SGHNT, CDR2 YENEEA. V shed 1 base and J shed 1 base, with 7 bases lying between them. DNA of the CDR3: TGTGCCAGCAGCTTAGCAGGGAGGAACACTGAAGCTTTCTTT. This translates into CASSLAGRNTEAFF.

The V and J genes are TRBV6-2 or TRBV6-3 and TRBJ2-2; 13 positions agree with TRBD2. V gave up 8 bases and J gave up 0 bases; unmatched junction bases: 12. The length of the CDR3 is 19 residues. Germline assignment: CDR1 MNHEY and CDR2 SVGEGT. CDR3 amino acids: CASSYLGLAGATNTGELFF. In nucleotides, the CDR3 is TGTGCCAGCTCTTATCTTGGACTAGCGGGGGCGACGAACACCGGGGAGCTGTTTTTT.

This clonotype was seen only once. This chain uses TRBV6-1 with TRBJ2-3; D is ambiguous. V was shortened by 5 bases and J by 2 bases, with 8 bases between the two germline ends. The germline V gene has CDR1 MNHNS and CDR2 SASEGT. The CDR3 is 13 residues long. The CDR3 loop is CASSSPVTDTQYF. The CDR3 DNA reads as TGTGCCAGCAGTTCACCAGTCACAGATACGCAGTATTTT.

This clonotype showed up just a few times. DNA for the CDR3: TGTGCCAGCAGCCCTTTCGTGGCGGGCCGCTCCTACGAGCAGTACTTC. Protein sequence: CASSPFVAGRSYEQYF. This chain links TRBV7-6 with TRBJ2-5, with D maybe TRBD2 (5 bases). The J call is uncertain, as TRBJ2-7 better fits the DNA end. The CDR3 loop spans 16 amino acids. Per the germline V gene, CDR1 is SGHVS and CDR2 is FNYEAQ.

This clonotype is labeled medium-sized. The CDR3 loop is CASGDLFGFGGDEQFF. In DNA form, the CDR3 reads TGTGCCAGCGGCGACCTATTCGGATTCGGGGGGGATGAGCAGTTCTTC. This chain uses TRBV7-9 with TRBJ2-1; the match to TRBD2 covers 8 bases. V dropped 8 bases and J dropped 8; count of bases not matched to a gene: 17. From germline, CDR1 is SEHNR and CDR2 FQNEAQ (reference sequence). CDR3 length equals 16 residues. The whole variable domain, filled in from reference TRBV7-9 and TRBJ2-1, reads DTGVSQNPRHKITKRGQNVTFRCDPISEHNRLYWYRQTLGQGPEFLTYFQNEAQLEKSRLLSDRFSAERPKGSFSTLEIQRTEQGDSAMYLCASGDLFGFGGDEQFFGPGTRLTVL.

The chain recombines TRBV7-2 with TRBJ1-1, with 7 bases that match TRBD1. V lost 3 bases, J lost 10 bases, and 5 bases stayed unmatched. The CDR3 covers 12 residues. The germline V gene has CDR1 SGHTA and CDR2 FQGNSA. CDR3 sequence (DNA): TGTGCCAGCAGCTTCGCAGGGGGGGTAGCTTTCTTT. It translates to CASSFAGGVAFF. Drawing the rest from reference TRBV7-2 and TRBJ1-1, the complete variable domain is GAGVSQSPSNKVTEKGKDVELRCDPISGHTALYWYRQSLGQGLEFLIYFQGNSAPDKSGLPSDRFSAERTGGSVSTLTIQRTQQEDSAVYLCASSFAGGVAFFGQGTRLTVV.

The rearrangement uses TRBV20-1 and TRBJ2-5, with TRBD2 matching 13 bases. The DNA end is more similar to TRBJ2-1, so the J call may be wrong. Germline values: CDR1 DFQATT, CDR2 SNEGSKA (reference sequence). The CDR3 extends over 13 amino acids. CDR3 nucleotide sequence: TGCAGTGCTGGGACTAGCGGGACTGGGGAGCAGTTCTTC. It specifies CSAGTSGTGEQFF.

The chain carries TRBV28 and TRBJ2-1; D not resolved. The last part of the DNA fits TRBJ2-7 better; the J call may be wrong. The germline V gene encodes CDR1 MDHEN and CDR2 SYDVKM. The CDR3 spans 14 residues. The CDR3 coding sequence is TGTGCCAGCAGTTTACCCTCGACAACCTACGAGCAGTACTTC. It codes for CASSLPSTTYEQYF.

This clonotype was seen a handful of times. The chain couples TRBV6-5 to TRBJ1-1; TRBD1 aligns across 9 bases. Unmatched junction bases numbered 5, after V lost 1 base and J lost 2 bases. Germline V gene lookup returns CDR1 MNHEY and CDR2 SVGAGI. The CDR3 runs to 16 residues. The CDR3 protein is CASSYFRDRVNTEAFF. CDR3 DNA: TGTGCCAGCAGTTACTTCAGGGACAGGGTAAACACTGAAGCTTTCTTT.

This clonotype was observed many times. The rearrangement uses TRBV7-9 and TRBJ1-2; 7 bases are shared with TRBD1. This CDR3 has 14 amino acids. Per germline, CDR1 SEHNR and CDR2 FQNEAQ (reference sequence). V shed 1 base, J shed 5 bases, and the junction held 4 bases outside the gene matches. The CDR3 nucleotides read TGTGCCAGCAGCTTAGACGGGACAGTGTATGGCTACACCTTC. Amino acids: CASSLDGTVYGYTF.